This T cell receptor beta chain is drawn from a study of cytomegalovirus exposure and HLA in healthy donors. Generated by immunoSEQ multiplex PCR, the TCRdb table keeps only in-frame clones and is missing some. The sample lists under 400,000 clones, around 90% seen once, with around 0.96% in the top ten. V was pared by 6 bases and J by 1 base, with 24 bases between. Germline V gene lookup returns CDR1 MDHEN and CDR2 SYDVKM. CDR3 length equals 18 residues. J is TRBJ2-5 and V is TRBV28; a weak D match, TRBD2 (6 bases). The source of this sequence is a man aged 25-45 years in good health and CMV-seronegative. Sequenced: PBMCs. For the CDR3, the DNA is TGTGCCAGCAGCTCAAGGAGGGTCGATCGCGTCGTCCAAGAGACCCAGTACTTC. It is translated as CASSSRRVDRVVQETQYF.